A single sample gave rise to the 15 T cell receptor beta chains below, sequenced in a study of T cells in Graves' hyperthyroidism and ophthalmopathy. TCR beta CDR3 region amplification was performed from RNA transcripts. The HTBI primer set was used in a first-round RT-PCR of the TCR CDR3. TCRdb reprocessed the multiplex PCR reads via MiXCR and lists one record per CDR3 protein. The sample records hundreds of thousands of distinct CDR3 sequences, 20% being singletons. The sample was blood. The origin of the receptors is a middle-aged man with Graves' ophthalmopathy.

This clonotype has more than one count but fewer than ten. This sequence joins TRBV28 and TRBJ2-3; 14 nucleotides align to TRBD2. Germline CDR1 is MDHEN and CDR2 is SYDVKM. Trimming cost V 4 bases and J 7 bases; bases outside gene matches: 16. This CDR3 comprises 19 residues. This CDR3 is CASSSITGTSGSPGYTQYF. DNA of the CDR3: TGTGCCAGCAGTTCTATAACGGGGACTAGCGGGAGCCCGGGGTATACGCAGTATTTT.

In its sample, this clonotype was seen many times. The V and J genes are TRBV7-3 and TRBJ1-1; no clear D. V lost 6 bases and J 1 base, leaving 9 bases between the germline ends. This CDR3 contains 13 residues. Germline V gene lookup returns CDR1 SGHTA and CDR2 FQGTGA. The CDR3 loop is CASRETPNTEAFF. Written as DNA, the CDR3 is TGTGCCAGCAGGGAGACACCGAACACTGAAGCTTTCTTT. The full variable domain, rest sourced from reference TRBV7-3 and TRBJ1-1, is GAGVSQTPSNKVTEKGKYVELRCDPISGHTALYWYRQSLGQGPEFLIYFQGTGAADDSGLPNDRFFAVRPEGSVSTLKIQRTERGDSAVYLCASRETPNTEAFFGQGTRLTVV.

This clonotype was found many times. This chain links TRBV14 with TRBJ1-2; 7 bases line up with TRBD1. V trimming: 4 bases; J trimming: 4 bases; junction bases outside the gene matches: 0. The CDR3 covers 12 residues. Germline-derived CDR1 and CDR2 are SGHDN and FVKESK. The CDR3: CASSRDSYGYTF. CDR3 sequence (DNA): TGTGCCAGCAGCCGGGACAGCTATGGCTACACCTTC.

This clonotype has a single count. The gene calls are TRBV27 and TRBJ2-1; the D is unclear. This CDR3 is 12 amino acids long. Germline CDR1 is MNHEY and CDR2 is SMNVEV (reference sequence). V was trimmed by 6 bases and J by 8 bases, leaving 11 bases between them. The CDR3: CASSQEPHEQFF. The CDR3 DNA reads as TGTGCCAGCAGCCAAGAACCGCATGAGCAGTTCTTC.

Only a few counts were recorded for this clonotype. In nucleotides, the CDR3 is TGTGCCACAGCGGGGACCCAAGAGACCCAGTACTTC. Translation gives CATAGTQETQYF. The chain recombines TRBV10-3 with TRBJ2-5; 7 bases map to TRBD2. With V trimmed by 10 bases and J by 1 base, 3 bases remained unmatched. Germline lookup yields CDR1 ENHRY and CDR2 SYGVKD. CDR3 length: 12 amino acids.

Regarding this clonotype: Its ends do not fully match the called genes, so a read error is possible. V gene TRBV18 combines with J gene TRBJ2-7, with D tentatively TRBD2 (6 bases). The CDR3 has 16 residues. Germline CDR1 is KGHSH and CDR2 is LQKENI. The CDR3 is CANSPFAGTSSYEQYF. In DNA, the CDR3 is TGTGCCAACTCACCTTTTGCGGGGACGAGCTCCTACGAGCAGTACTTC. Full variable domain (missing parts from reference TRBV18 and TRBJ2-7): NAGVMQNPRHLVRRRGQEARLRCSPMKGHSHVYWYRQLPEEGLKFMVYLQKENIIDESGMPKERFSAEFPKEGPSILRIQQVVRGDSAAYFCANSPFAGTSSYEQYFGPGTRLTVT.

This clonotype was seen a few times. The rearrangement joins TRBV24-1 to TRBJ2-5, with TRBD2 matching 8 bases. The J segment lost 5 bases and the V segment lost 4 bases, leaving 11 bases of the junction unmatched. This CDR3 has 16 amino acids. The V gene's germline CDR1 is KGHDR and CDR2 SFDVKD. CDR3 region: CATSEASTGGGETQYF. CDR3 bases: TGTGCCACCAGTGAGGCCTCAACGGGAGGGGGGGAGACCCAGTACTTC.

In its sample, this clonotype was seen many times. The genes are TRBV12-3 or TRBV12-4 and TRBJ1-2; 9 positions agree with TRBD1. V was pared by 4 bases and J by 4 bases, with 7 bases of the junction left unmatched. This CDR3 contains 15 residues. The chain's CDR3 is CASSSYLGQGYGYTF. For the CDR3, the DNA is TGTGCCAGCAGTTCCTACCTGGGACAGGGCTATGGCTACACCTTC.

The chain has TRBV12-3 or TRBV12-4 and TRBJ1-2, with 7 positions matching TRBD1. J gave up 5 bases and V 6 bases, and 9 bases lay outside the gene matches. This CDR3 is 14 amino acids long. The CDR3 sequence: CASRGGGNRYGYTF. The CDR3 region has the DNA TGTGCCAGCAGGGGAGGGGGCAATCGGTATGGCTACACCTTC.

This clonotype was seen ten or more times. The genes are TRBV11-2 and TRBJ2-3; TRBD1 agrees at 9 bases. V was clipped by 0 bases and J by 2 bases; unmatched bases: 9. This CDR3 comprises 18 residues. The germline gives CDR1 SGHAT, CDR2 FQNNGV. CDR3 sequence: CASSLDVLGQGDTDTQYF. As DNA, the CDR3 is TGTGCCAGCAGCTTAGACGTCCTGGGACAGGGAGACACAGATACGCAGTATTTT.

Ten or more counts support this clonotype. The chain combines TRBV18 with TRBJ2-3; 7 nucleotides align to TRBD1. Trimming took 4 bases from V and 1 from J; bases not matched to a gene: 5. Germline loops: CDR1 KGHSH, CDR2 LQKENI. The CDR3 is 15 residues long. CDR3 region: CASSLTGQGTDTQYF. CDR3 coding DNA: TGTGCCAGCTCACTCACCGGACAGGGCACAGATACGCAGTATTTT.

This sequence joins TRBV12-3 or TRBV12-4 and TRBJ2-7, with a weak D call TRBD2 (7 bases). V was pared by 5 bases and J by 0 bases, with 20 bases between. The CDR3 has 17 residues. CDR3 amino acids: CASSPHVTGGPSYEQYF. The CDR3 DNA sequence: TGTGCCAGCAGTCCCCACGTGACCGGGGGGCCCTCCTACGAGCAGTACTTC.

The rearrangement uses TRBV4-1 and TRBJ2-6; D is undetermined. Germline CDR1 MGHRA, CDR2 YSYEKL. The CDR3 has 16 amino acids. Trimming took 0 bases from V and 4 from J, leaving 10 bases between them. DNA of the CDR3: TGCGCCAGCAGCCAAGATGAACCTACGGGGGCCAACGTCCTGACTTTC. Amino acid sequence: CASSQDEPTGANVLTF.

This clonotype has a handful of counts. The V gene is TRBV12-5, the J gene TRBJ2-2, with 7 nucleotides matching TRBD1. V trimming: 5 bases; J trimming: 4 bases; junction bases outside the gene matches: 10. The CDR3 has 16 amino acids. From germline, CDR1 is LGHNT and CDR2 FRNRAP. The chain's CDR3 is CASGPTRDRGTGELFF. Here the CDR3 DNA reads TGTGCTAGTGGTCCAACCCGGGACAGAGGCACCGGGGAGCTGTTTTTT.

The chain combines TRBV10-3 with TRBJ2-5, with 8 nucleotides matching TRBD1. The junction had 13 bases not matched to a gene; V was cut back by 3 bases and J by 4 bases. The CDR3 has 17 amino acids. Looked up from germline, CDR1 is ENHRY and CDR2 is SYGVKD. CDR3 nucleotide sequence: TGTGCCATCAGTGATGGTCAGGGGGCCAACCGGAGAGAGACCCAGTACTTC. This encodes CAISDGQGANRRETQYF.